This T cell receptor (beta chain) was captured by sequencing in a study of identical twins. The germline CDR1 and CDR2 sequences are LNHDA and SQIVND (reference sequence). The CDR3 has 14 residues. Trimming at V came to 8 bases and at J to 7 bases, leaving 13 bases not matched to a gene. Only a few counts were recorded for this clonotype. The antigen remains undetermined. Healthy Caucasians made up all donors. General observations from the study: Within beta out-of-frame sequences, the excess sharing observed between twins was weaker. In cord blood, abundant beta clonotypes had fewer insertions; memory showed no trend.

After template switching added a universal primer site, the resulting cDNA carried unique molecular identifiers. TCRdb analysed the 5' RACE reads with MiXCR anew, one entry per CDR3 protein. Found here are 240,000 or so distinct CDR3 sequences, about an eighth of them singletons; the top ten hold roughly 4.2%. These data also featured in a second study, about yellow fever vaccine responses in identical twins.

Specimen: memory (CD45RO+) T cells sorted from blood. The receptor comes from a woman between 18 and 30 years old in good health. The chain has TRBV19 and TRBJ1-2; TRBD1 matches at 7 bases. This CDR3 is CASGPTGVGGGYTF. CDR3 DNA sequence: TGTGCCAGTGGACCTACAGGGGTAGGAGGTGGCTACACCTTC.